Following are 10 T cell receptor beta chains from one sample sequenced in a study of graft-versus-host responses after intestinal transplantation. No antigen has been identified for these receptors. Libraries were prepared by immunoSEQ multiplex PCR; TCRdb keeps only in-frame clonotypes and omits some of them. The table has around 110,000 clones, approximately 94% seen once. Sequenced material: unstimulated CD4+ T cells sorted from spleen or lymph node cells, taken before transplant. The source of these receptors is a human donor who was the organ donor for an intestinal transplant.

The V gene is TRBV19, the J gene TRBJ2-5, with 7 bases aligning to TRBD1. This CDR3 comprises 14 residues. With V trimmed by 2 bases and J by 5 bases, 5 bases remained unmatched. Per the germline V gene, CDR1 is LNHDA and CDR2 is SQIVND (reference sequence). In nucleotides, the CDR3 is TGTGCCAGTAGTATACAGGGGGTGTTGGAGACCCAGTACTTC. It is translated as CASSIQGVLETQYF.

This chain joins TRBV6-6 and TRBJ2-7; a possible D gene is TRBD2 (5 bases). The CDR3 contains 11 residues. Germline V gene sequence: CDR1 MNHNY, CDR2 SVGAGI (reference sequence). The CDR3 DNA reads TGTGCAACCGGCGGGCTTTACGAGCAGTACTTC. Translated, it gives CATGGLYEQYF.

This CDR3 reads CASTSKWGFLETQYF. The CDR3, as DNA: TGTGCCAGCACCTCAAAATGGGGGTTCCTAGAGACCCAGTACTTC. The gene calls are TRBV27 and TRBJ2-5, with D perhaps given as TRBD1 or TRBD2 (5 bases each). In germline, CDR1 is MNHEY, CDR2 SMNVEV (reference sequence). The CDR3 is 15 residues long. V dropped 7 bases and J dropped 4 bases, with 19 bases sitting between them.

The rearrangement links TRBV29-1 to TRBJ1-1, with D possibly matching TRBD1 (5 bases). Trimming left V 3 bases short and J 4 bases short, with 15 bases between. The CDR3 spans 14 residues. CDR1 is SQVTM and CDR2 is ANQGSEA in the germline V gene. CDR3 DNA sequence: TGCAGCGTTGAGGAGGGGTCGGTGGGCACTGAAGCTTTCTTT. The encoded protein is CSVEEGSVGTEAFF.

The chain couples TRBV5-4 to TRBJ2-1; 9 nucleotides align to TRBD2. The germline gives CDR1 SGHNT, CDR2 YYREEE (reference sequence). J gave up 9 bases and V 4 bases, and 14 bases lay outside the gene matches. The CDR3 runs 16 residues. The CDR3 DNA reads as TGTGCCAGCAGCGTAGGGACTAGCCTGGAACGGGGTGAGCAGTTCTTC. Its translation is CASSVGTSLERGEQFF.

V and J are TRBV4-3 and TRBJ1-5, with TRBD1 as a possible D gene (6 bases). V was clipped by 4 bases and J by 4 bases, with 17 bases between them. This CDR3 is built from 16 residues. CDR1 and CDR2 from the germline V gene are LGHNA and YSLEER. DNA for the CDR3: TGCGCCAGCAGCCGACAAATAGGAGGGGGTAATCAGCCCCAGCATTTT. Encoded protein: CASSRQIGGGNQPQHF.

V is TRBV19 and J is TRBJ1-5; 7 nucleotides line up with TRBD1. The CDR3 has 17 amino acids. Germline V gene lookup returns CDR1 LNHDA and CDR2 SQIVND (reference sequence). V trimming: 5 bases; J trimming: 12 bases; junction bases outside the gene matches: 22. CDR3: CASSPGPATGLVKVQHF. The CDR3 region has the DNA TGTGCCAGTAGTCCGGGTCCCGCGACAGGGTTAGTAAAGGTCCAGCATTTT.

A single count supports this clone. J is TRBJ2-2 and V is TRBV4-3; 10 bases are a match to TRBD2. This CDR3 has 15 residues. J was trimmed by 7 bases and V by 6 bases; bases with no gene match: 8. Germline CDR1 is LGHNA and CDR2 is YSLEER. The CDR3 spells CASRELAGVGGELFF. The CDR3 DNA reads as TGCGCCAGCAGGGAGCTAGCGGGAGTGGGCGGGGAGCTGTTTTTT.

The V and J genes are TRBV18 and TRBJ2-7; 11 bases line up with TRBD1. CDR1 is KGHSH and CDR2 is LQKENI in the germline V gene. The trim removed 5 bases at V and 0 bases at J, leaving 3 bases unmatched. The length of the CDR3 is 15 residues. The CDR3, as DNA: TGTGCCAGCTCAAGGGACAGGGGGAGCTCCTACGAGCAGTACTTC. Translated, it gives CASSRDRGSSYEQYF.

The chain is built from TRBV11-2 and TRBJ2-7; 11 bases line up with TRBD1. V shed 1 base and J 2 bases; nucleotides not matched to a gene: 4. Germline-derived CDR1 and CDR2 are SGHAT and FQNNGV. The CDR3 has 16 residues. CDR3 region: CASSLGGTGGAYEQYF. As DNA, the CDR3 is TGTGCCAGCAGCTTAGGGGGGACAGGGGGAGCCTACGAGCAGTACTTC.